Below are 13 T cell receptor beta chains sequenced from a single sample in a study of shared T cell receptors in the human thymus. TCRdb keeps only in-frame clones here, not all; method: immunoSEQ multiplex PCR. In the table there are 650,000 to 950,000 clones, roughly 85% of which are singletons. These data were also filed under a second study, of human thymus T cells.

Sequencing was done on a sample of thymocytes. These receptor sequences come from a girl less than two years old with a congenital heart defect.

The V call is TRBV30, the J call TRBJ2-1, with TRBD2 matching over 12 bases. CDR3 length: 15 residues. Germline CDR1 GTSNPN, CDR2 SVGIG (reference sequence). J was trimmed by 11 bases and V by 2 bases; bases with no gene match: 10. CDR3 in DNA: TGTGCCTGGAGTCCTAGCGGGGGGGCTTCGGGTAAGCAGTTCTTC. Its translation is CAWSPSGGASGKQFF.

The chain uses TRBV29-1 and TRBJ1-2; no clear D gene. Per germline, CDR1 SQVTM and CDR2 ANQGSEA. V shed 3 bases and J shed 5 bases, with 10 bases lying between them. The CDR3 runs 12 residues. CDR3 sequence (DNA): TGCAGCGTTGAGAGTCACCCTTATGGCTACACCTTC. Encoded protein: CSVESHPYGYTF.

The V call is TRBV6-5, the J call TRBJ2-1, with a tentative D call TRBD1 (6 bases). The ends were cut back, 6 bases at V and 10 bases at J, with 13 bases in the middle. CDR1 and CDR2 from the germline V gene are MNHEY and SVGAGI. The CDR3 is 12 amino acids. CDR3 coding DNA: TGTGCCAGCAGGCGTACAGGGTGCGAGCAGTTCTTC. As protein: CASRRTGCEQFF.

The genes are TRBV14 and TRBJ2-7; D ambiguous. The germline V gene encodes CDR1 SGHDN and CDR2 FVKESK. Trimming stripped 2 bases from V and 2 bases from J, with 7 bases between. This CDR3 region has 13 residues. For the CDR3, the DNA is TGTGCCAGCAGCCAACCGCAGACCTACGAGCAGTACTTC. Its protein product is CASSQPQTYEQYF.

The chain couples TRBV4-3 to TRBJ1-6; D might be TRBD1 (5 bases). CDR3 length equals 15 residues. From germline, CDR1 is LGHNA and CDR2 YSLEER. Trimming removed 6 bases from V and 7 bases from J, with 16 bases in between. The CDR3 is CASRPRVPENSPLHF. The CDR3 bases are TGCGCCAGCAGACCCAGGGTTCCAGAAAATTCACCCCTCCACTTT.

Of note for this clone: The junction departs from germline at one end; a sequencing error may be responsible. CDR3: CAISVTGFNTEALF. The CDR3 DNA follows: TGTGCCATCAGTGTGACAGGTTTCAACACTGAAGCTCTCTTT. The chain is built from TRBV10-3 and TRBJ1-1, with D perhaps TRBD1 (6 bases). The CDR3 extends over 14 amino acids. The germline V gene has CDR1 ENHRY and CDR2 SYGVKD.

The chain links TRBV14 to TRBJ1-1; 7 bases fit TRBD1. This CDR3 spans 14 amino acids. Germline V gene sequence: CDR1 SGHDN, CDR2 FVKESK. Trimming took 5 bases from V and 4 from J; bases not matched to a gene: 7. The CDR3 protein is CASSGRQGPTEAFF. The CDR3 nucleotides are TGTGCCAGCAGCGGGCGACAGGGACCCACTGAAGCTTTCTTT.

The V and J genes are TRBV11-2 and TRBJ1-1; 7 bases fit TRBD1. Germline loops: CDR1 SGHAT, CDR2 FQNNGV. J lost 3 bases, V lost 7 bases, and 5 bases had no gene match. This CDR3 has 13 residues. The CDR3 sequence is CASTTQGDTEAFF. The CDR3 DNA follows: TGTGCCAGCACGACTCAGGGGGACACTGAAGCTTTCTTT.

The rearrangement uses TRBV5-1 and TRBJ2-1; weak D call: TRBD2 (5 bases). V was clipped by 0 bases and J by 4 bases, with 20 bases between them. Germline lookup yields CDR1 SGHRS and CDR2 YFSETQ. This CDR3 has 18 residues. The CDR3 DNA is TGCGCCAGCAGCTTGGCGTTCCTCGAAACCGGAGGATACAATGAGCAGTTCTTC. Translating gives CASSLAFLETGGYNEQFF.

The chain carries TRBV11-2 and TRBJ1-1; D ambiguous. In germline, CDR1 is SGHAT, CDR2 FQNNGV. The CDR3 sequence is 14 residues long. Trimming shortened V by 1 base and J by 5 bases, and 11 bases separated the two germline ends. CDR3 sequence (DNA): TGTGCCAGCAGCTTAGGGGCTAAAAGGACTGAAGCTTTCTTT. Its protein product is CASSLGAKRTEAFF.

The chain combines TRBV6-1 with TRBJ1-4; TRBD1 matches 8 bases. After removal of 7 bases from V and 6 bases from J, the junction contained 10 bases not matched to a gene. The CDR3 loop spans 15 amino acids. Germline V gives CDR1 MNHNS, CDR2 SASEGT. CDR3 residues: CASTKGTGWDEKLFF. As DNA, the CDR3 is TGTGCCAGCACCAAGGGGACAGGATGGGATGAAAAACTGTTTTTT.

This clone was counted only a few times. The chain carries TRBV6-5 and TRBJ1-2; TRBD1 matches at 8 bases. The length of the CDR3 is 16 residues. Germline CDR1 reads MNHEY; CDR2 reads SVGAGI. V gave up 0 bases and J gave up 8 bases; unmatched junction bases: 11. The CDR3 bases are TGTGCCAGCAGTTACTCTCAGGGGGCGAAATTGGGGGGCTACACCTTC. Protein: CASSYSQGAKLGGYTF.

The V gene is TRBV2, the J gene TRBJ1-2; 10 bases align to TRBD1. This CDR3 is built from 14 residues. CDR1 SNHLY and CDR2 FYNNEI come from the germline V gene. Losses at the gene ends were 11 bases for V and 5 bases for J; bases not matched to a gene: 11. The CDR3 region is CASLHGTGAYGYTF. DNA for the CDR3: TGTGCCTCCCTCCACGGGACAGGGGCGTATGGCTACACCTTC. The whole variable domain, remainder taken from reference TRBV2 and TRBJ1-2, is EPEVTQTPSHQVTQMGQEVILRCVPISNHLYFYWYRQILGQKVEFLVSFYNNEISEKSEIFDDQFSVERPDGSNFTLKIRSTKLEDSAMYFCASLHGTGAYGYTFGSGTRLTVV.